This T cell receptor (beta chain) was obtained from a study of CD8 T cells in ankylosing spondylitis. Quantitative 5'-RACE with molecular barcodes generated TCR beta libraries. TCRdb called the 5' RACE reads again in MiXCR, with one record for every CDR3 protein. The sample shows roughly 490,000 distinct CDR3 sequences, about 5.2% of them seen only once. V lost 6 bases, J lost 14 bases, and 5 bases stayed unmatched. The CDR3 is 12 amino acids. There are many counts of this clonotype. The target antigen is unknown. Study-level results: Researchers reportedly found disease-linked clones significantly enriched in matched ankylosing spondylitis synovial fluid. It appeared that ankylosing spondylitis blood was characterized by a TCR beta motif of eight highly homologous variants.

The chain recombines TRBV12-3 or TRBV12-4 with TRBJ2-4, with 12 bases fitting TRBD2. The sample was blood, either unsorted or a sorted T cell fraction (not recorded which). The TCR sequence derives from a male donor with ankylosing spondylitis. In nucleotides, the CDR3 is TGTGCCAGCAGAGCTAGCGGGAGGGCCAAGTACTTC. It yields the protein CASRASGRAKYF.